This record covers a single T cell receptor (beta chain). Its antigen is undetermined. A junction boundary mismatches the germline segment, possibly from a read error. Findings of the study overall: Tumor-infiltrating Treg TCR alpha and beta sequences overlapped most with tumor naive CD4+ T cells, then blood naive.

CDR3 length equals 16 residues. Germline values: CDR1 SGHRS, CDR2 YFSETQ. Treg sorting used a CD4+CD25+CD127-/low gate. TCRdb reanalysed the 5' RACE reads using MiXCR and keeps one entry per CDR3 protein. In the table there are about 55,000 distinct CDR3 sequences, less than 25% of which are singletons. The TCR originated in a female donor with breast cancer. This chain connects TRBV5-1 to TRBJ2-6, with D perhaps matching TRBD1 (5 bases). Sequencing was performed on tumor-infiltrating Tregs sorted from the breast tumor. The CDR3 here is CASSLVFIRDSNALTF. The CDR3 region has the DNA TGCGCCAGCAGCTTGGTGTTCATCAGGGATTCCAACGCCCTGACTTTC. The entire variable domain, with the rest obtained from reference TRBV5-1 and TRBJ2-6, is as follows: KAGVTQTPRYLIKTRGQQVTLSCSPISGHRSVSWYQQTPGQGLQFLFEYFSETQRNKGNFPGRFSGRQFSNSRSEMNVSTLELGDSALYLCASSLVFIRDSNALTFGAGSRLTVL.